The rows below give T cell receptor beta chains drawn from one sample of a study of shared clonotypes between healthy human individuals. Clones were sequenced by immunoSEQ multiplex PCR, and TCRdb holds only the in-frame ones, with some missing. The table includes about 79,000 clones, 62% detected once. The sequencing input was memory CD8+ T cells sorted from blood. The receptor set was obtained from a man aged 25-40 years in good health. CDR3s leave out the opening cysteine and the closing phenylalanine or tryptophan. Fields, in order: V gene, J gene, CDR3 protein.

>TRBV28|TRBJ1-2
ASSPNLPNYGYT
>TRBV6-5|TRBJ2-7
ASSYSREGFDEQY
>TRBV28|TRBJ2-4
ASGPGTSKEKNIQY
>TRBV2|TRBJ2-1
ASSTEFSPSRNNEQF
>TRBV5-1|TRBJ1-2
ASSLVPGQGYT
>TRBV4-3|TRBJ2-3
ASGWSGRAGSTDTQY
>TRBV5-1|TRBJ2-1
ASSLGTTYNEQF
>TRBV6-6|TRBJ1-1
ASSYYGDTEAF
>TRBV29-1|TRBJ2-1
SVEPGLTFGDEQF
>TRBV11-2|TRBJ2-5
ASSLDRGETQY
>TRBV2|TRBJ1-1
ASSEATGHLNTEAF
>TRBV4-1|TRBJ2-1
ASSQVLEGYNEQF
>TRBV25-1|TRBJ2-5
ASSGLATQY
>TRBV7-1|TRBJ2-3
ASSFTPWEY
>TRBV9|TRBJ1-1
ASSVEVGFPEAF
>TRBV15|TRBJ2-3
ATSRRRGTDTQY
>TRBV11-2|TRBJ2-3
ASRTTADTQY
>TRBV7-3|TRBJ2-1
ASSLRQGTEQF
>TRBV6-1|TRBJ2-1
ASSEAERVEQF
>TRBV7-2|TRBJ2-3
ASNLAGRSDTQY
>TRBV29-1|TRBJ2-7
SVGTYQGEQY
>TRBV7-3|TRBJ2-2
ASSSSTGELF
>TRBV21-1|TRBJ2-7
ASSRTGCGGCEQY
>TRBV6-6|TRBJ2-7
ASRSLGYEQY
>TRBV28|TRBJ2-1
ASSLSSDYNEQF
>TRBV6-1|TRBJ1-3
AIQFGNTIY
>TRBV7-8|TRBJ2-1
ASSSPSTEQF
>TRBV9|TRBJ2-3
ASGGADTQY
>TRBV6-4|TRBJ2-6
ASSDRVGAGANVLT
>TRBV28|TRBJ2-7
ASSGTGTAPYEQY
>TRBV2|TRBJ2-7
ASSWGLDDSYEQY
>TRBV19|TRBJ2-1
ASSILGNSYNEQF
>TRBV25-1|TRBJ2-4
ASSDPAVKNIQY
>TRBV28|TRBJ2-7
ASRDTYEQY
>TRBV14|TRBJ2-1
ASKALLQGPQF
>TRBV28|TRBJ2-3
ASSLGTGGSDTQY
>TRBV7-3|TRBJ2-7
ASSLAGLGEQY
>TRBV15|TRBJ2-1
ATSSRRYNEQF